Included here is one T cell receptor beta chain sequence, with context. The protocol was immunoSEQ multiplex PCR, while the TCRdb copy is restricted to in-frame clones and leaves out a portion. The repertoire has approximately 74,000 clones, under 85% of them found once; the top ten carry 15% to 20%. The record originates from a study of blood T cell repertoires in COVID-19. This CDR3 has 17 amino acids. V lost 3 bases and J lost 4, with 19 bases in between. Germline loops: CDR1 LNHDA, CDR2 SQIVND (reference sequence). The receptor was isolated from a man aged 55 to 70 with acute or convalescent COVID-19. The sequencing sample was made of peripheral blood. This sequence joins TRBV19 and TRBJ1-5; D not resolved. The CDR3 DNA reads as TGTGCCAGTAGTATGGGCCGTGTTCAAAAGTATAATCAGCCCCAGCATTTT. Translation gives CASSMGRVQKYNQPQHF.